This TCR beta chain was retrieved from a study of T cell responses to AZD1222 COVID-19 vaccine. Using immunoSEQ multiplex PCR, the repertoire was profiled, and TCRdb retains in-frame clones only, with some absent. The sample has approximately 180,000 clones; about 92% are singletons. General observations from the study: The donor group comprised mostly white British people and more females; the analysis possibly underestimated clonal diversity. The span of vaccine-associated CD4 TCRs extended across spike, with dominance at 160-218 and 743-854. Unmutated regions of variants are reportedly targeted by nearly half of spike-specific TCRs.

Notes on this clone: Its antigen remains unidentified.

V lost 5 bases, J lost 2 bases, and 12 bases stayed unmatched. This CDR3 has 18 residues. The germline gives CDR1 LNHDA, CDR2 SQIVND (reference sequence). Material: peripheral blood, obtained on day 0 of AZD1222 vaccination. The genes are TRBV19 and TRBJ2-7; 13 nucleotides agree with TRBD2. The clonotype comes from an adult in good health. CDR3 bases: TGTGCCAGTAGTCCCGGACTAGCGGGAGATGGGGAGACCTACGAGCAGTACTTC. Translating gives CASSPGLAGDGETYEQYF.